This T cell receptor beta chain was recorded in a study of shared clonotypes between healthy human individuals (dated by TCRdb to between 2020 and 2021). For the wider study: A couple of women and three men aged 18 to 49 years were included in the cohort. Leukapheresis yielded between about 0.94 and 9 billion PBMCs per donor. For each donor, three plates each were used for CD4 naive and CD4 memory, two plates were used for CD8 naive, and one plate was used for CD8 memory. Libraries were prepared and TCR repertoires were sequenced by different laboratories using diverse techniques, in order to increase sequencing depth and limit assay-specific biases. To estimate repertoire size and how much clonotype sharing occurs between individuals, the study deeply sequenced the blood TCR repertoires of roughly 5 healthy adults. What the study reported, not specific to this receptor: Naive subsets generally had larger estimated clonotype richness than memory subsets did. Sampling was limited to blood, and TCR repertoires in tissue likely differ from TCR repertoires in blood. Rarefaction of sorted-subset datasets indicated incomplete sequencing despite the large sequencing depth. Pairwise subsampling led to the expectation that sequencing depth would affect the degree of clonotype sharing among donors. Because the study included a small number of donors, the genetic and exposure-history diversity represented was limited. Clonotypes shared by all four sorted-subset donors showed higher generation probabilities than non-shared clonotypes. Sharing across a handful of donors was observed for approximately 4.6% of naive CD4, about 3.2% of naive CD8, 2.3% of memory CD4, and roughly 0.43% of memory CD8 clonotypes.

Via the germline V gene (reference sequence), CDR1 is GTSNPN and CDR2 SVGIG. The CDR3 has 14 amino acids, counting the end cysteine and phenylalanine. Only the CDR3 DNA is retained, 42 bases long and in frame from the first base. Between the V and J ends, shortened by 5 bases and 3 bases respectively, the junction contains 15 bases. A remark on this clone: The clone's antigen remains unknown. Base qualities are not at hand, and no much larger clone is one base apart.

TCR CDR3 regions were amplified from genomic DNA by multiplex PCR using the deep immunoSEQ assay. Extracted genomic DNA from each cell subset was spread evenly across all wells of several immunoSEQ 96-well plates, with each plate serving as a replicate. For sorted subsets, 150 to 250 ng genomic DNA, equal to 30,000 to 35,000 T cell genomes, was loaded into each replicate PCR. Purified libraries were quantified with a Qubit 3.0 fluorometer, sized on a Bioanalyzer 2100, and re-quantified with the KAPA Library Quantification kit. Every immunoSEQ 96-well plate was sequenced on a dedicated single-read 150-cycle Illumina NextSeq 550 flow cell. The paper's data handling went like this. The immunoSEQ output contained only junctional sequences without quality scores, so filtering could not match that applied to full-length reads. Sequences were annotated with PyIR, a Python wrapper for IgBLAST v1.9, and V/J genes and CDR3 were assigned using IMGT germline references. Reads were removed for weak V/J assignments (E-value above 1e-6), missing CDR3, stop codons, out-of-frame junctions, or ambiguous translated residues. A V3J clonotype was defined by an identical inferred V gene, J gene, and CDR3 amino acid sequence. To compute the percentage overlap between repertoires, the number of shared unique clonotypes was divided by the size of the smaller repertoire. RTK rarefaction, the Chao1 estimator, and Recon v2.1 estimates of unobserved clonotypes were used to assess repertoire richness. For all TCRbeta clonotypes obtained by the gDNA method from a few donors, generation probabilities were computed with OLGA. In its TCRdb copy, this immuneACCESS table keeps in-frame sequences only and misses some clones. Where compared with another copy, unresolved V genes explain less than half of these, and the others have no known cause. V and J calls plus clone size are reproduced from that table; the DNA served to infer D and trimming. A total of around 2,000,000 clones appear in this sample, less than 95% of them only once. Approximately 1.2% of the sample comes from the top ten.

CD8 naive samples were obtained by positive selection for CCR7 among CD45RO-negative cells, yielding a CD45RA+CCR7+ population from which TemRA cells were excluded. Healthy HIV-negative adults with no recently reported acute infections or vaccinations were included as donors. Every donor was a Caucasian adult residing in Nashville, Tennessee, USA. After blood collection by leukapheresis, PBMCs were isolated using Ficoll-Histopaque density gradient centrifugation and then cryopreserved in the vapor phase of liquid nitrogen. Analytical flow cytometry was used to check the purity and quantity of each magnetically sorted T cell population. From each sorted fraction, genomic DNA was isolated and quantified by UV absorbance on a Nanodrop 2000c.

Recombination connected TRBV30 to TRBJ2-3; possibly the D gene is TRBD1, per 6 matching bases. The clonotype comes from a young man in good health. The specimen was naive CD8+ T cells sorted from blood. The label giving this sample's cell subset or site can be read as: CD45RA+CCR7+. The nucleotide sequence is given as TGTGCCTGGGACCGGGACACACGAACAGATACGCAGTATTTT. Its coded protein is CAWDRDTRTDTQYF.